Presented here are 27 T cell receptor beta chains from one specimen sequenced in a study of beta chain features in type 1 diabetes listed by TCRdb under 2018. The receptor library was made with the immunoSEQ multiplex PCR assay. The High Capacity cDNA Reverse Transcription Kit was used to reverse transcribe all of the isolated RNA, meaning that expressed TCRB transcripts were what got sequenced. The table comes from immuneACCESS by way of TCRdb, which keeps in-frame sequences with V and J called. Part of the clones is missing from these tables; in studies checked, under half for an unresolved V gene and the rest for unknown reasons. The sample table contains under 200,000 clones; only one count was recorded for approximately 8.4% of them. Over 2% of the sample is taken by the ten largest. The sequenced material came from central memory CD4+ T cells from blood. The receptor set was obtained from a woman in her late teens or twenties in good health.

Worth noting for this clone: This same CDR3 is encoded by further DNA sequences in the sample. The V call is TRBV6-5, the J call TRBJ2-3; the D is unclear. CDR1 and CDR2 from the germline V gene are MNHEY and SVGAGI. This CDR3 is 12 amino acids long. Trimming stripped 5 bases from V and 5 bases from J, with 8 bases between. The DNA of the CDR3 is TGTGCCAGCAGTGGCCACGTAGATACGCAGTATTTT. Residues: CASSGHVDTQYF.

V and J are TRBV4-3 and TRBJ2-6; 7 bases line up with TRBD1. The CDR3 runs to 18 residues. The J segment lost 2 bases and the V segment lost 0 bases, leaving 7 bases of the junction unmatched. Germline V gene data show CDR1 as LGHNA and CDR2 as YSLEER. DNA of the CDR3: TGCGCCAGCAGCCAAGACGTACCGACAGGGACTGGGGCCAACGTCCTGACTTTC. Protein: CASSQDVPTGTGANVLTF.

This clone was found a few times. The genes are TRBV28 and TRBJ2-7; possible D gene TRBD2, 6 bases. The germline CDR1 and CDR2 sequences are MDHEN and SYDVKM. This CDR3 region has 15 residues. V was shortened by 5 bases and J by 2 bases, with 16 bases between the two germline ends. The CDR3 nucleotides are TGTGCCAGCAGTCCTAGGCGGGACGGTCCCTACGAGCAGTACTTC. This sequence encodes CASSPRRDGPYEQYF.

The chain has TRBV5-1 and TRBJ2-1; a weak D match, TRBD2 (6 bases). CDR3 length equals 15 residues. Trimming removed 3 bases at V and 2 bases at J, with 12 bases between. CDR1 is SGHRS and CDR2 is YFSETQ in the germline V gene. Here the CDR3 reads CASSSTAGPYNEQFF. CDR3 nucleotides: TGCGCCAGCAGCTCCACAGCGGGCCCCTACAATGAGCAGTTCTTC.

This clone was observed a handful of times. V gene TRBV25-1 combines with J gene TRBJ1-6, with 12 positions matching TRBD1. Germline CDR1 is MGHDK and CDR2 is SYGVNS. CDR3 length: 16 amino acids. The V gene end was trimmed by 2 bases and the J gene end by 9 bases; junction bases not matched to a gene: 5. This CDR3 reads CASSELGQGAGSPLHF. CDR3 in DNA: TGTGCCAGCAGTGAACTGGGACAGGGGGCGGGTTCACCCCTCCACTTT.

A few counts support this clone. This rearrangement joins TRBV18 to TRBJ2-5; no clear D gene. Germline V lookup: CDR1 KGHSH, CDR2 LQKENI. V dropped 6 bases and J dropped 5 bases, with 13 bases sitting between them. This CDR3 is 13 amino acids long. CDR3 in amino acids: CASSPGGRETQYF. In DNA form, the CDR3 reads TGTGCCAGCTCTCCGGGTGGTCGGGAGACCCAGTACTTC.

This clone turned up a few times. The chain carries TRBV5-1 and TRBJ2-2; D is possibly TRBD2 (6 bases). CDR3 length equals 16 residues. Germline CDR1 and CDR2: SGHRS and YFSETQ. Trimming took 4 bases from V and 2 from J, leaving 15 bases between them. CDR3 coding DNA: TGCGCCAGCAGCCTTATTCCAGGACTAAACACCGGGGAGCTGTTTTTT. Translation gives CASSLIPGLNTGELFF.

The table lists this clone with a few counts. The chain links TRBV6-5 to TRBJ1-5; possible D gene TRBD1, 6 bases. Germline V gene lookup returns CDR1 MNHEY and CDR2 SVGAGI. Trimming stripped 4 bases from V and 7 bases from J, with 14 bases between. The CDR3 extends over 14 amino acids. DNA for the CDR3: TGTGCCAGCAGTTCCACAGGGAATGAGCAGCCCCAGCATTTT. Translated: CASSSTGNEQPQHF.

This chain links TRBV10-3 with TRBJ2-5; 10 bases align to TRBD1. This CDR3 region has 16 residues. V trimming: 5 bases; J trimming: 5 bases; junction bases outside the gene matches: 11. Germline CDR1 and CDR2: ENHRY and SYGVKD. CDR3 in amino acids: CAISSTGQGVDETQYF. DNA for the CDR3: TGTGCCATCAGTTCTACCGGACAGGGGGTCGATGAGACCCAGTACTTC.

This clone has a handful of counts. The chain carries TRBV6-5 and TRBJ2-7; 8 nucleotides match TRBD1. This CDR3 has 15 amino acids. After removal of 2 bases from V and 2 bases from J, the junction contained 5 bases not matched to a gene. Germline V lookup: CDR1 MNHEY, CDR2 SVGAGI. The CDR3 DNA reads as TGTGCCAGCAGTTACGGTTCAGGGGGCGCCTACGAGCAGTACTTC. Translating it yields CASSYGSGGAYEQYF.

The chain uses TRBV5-4 and TRBJ2-1, with TRBD2 identical over 7 bases. The CDR3 extends over 15 amino acids. Germline V gene lookup returns CDR1 SGHNT and CDR2 YYREEE (reference sequence). J gave up 6 bases and V 0 bases, and 6 bases lay outside the gene matches. The CDR3 reads CASSLEGGGGNEQFF. The CDR3 DNA reads TGTGCCAGCAGCTTGGAGGGCGGGGGTGGCAATGAGCAGTTCTTC.

This chain joins TRBV2 and TRBJ2-5; D gene ambiguous. This CDR3 has 12 residues. Trimming took off 3 bases at V and 8 bases at J, with 10 bases between the two ends. Per germline, CDR1 SNHLY and CDR2 FYNNEI. CDR3 bases: TGTGCCAGCAGTGAGGGCTCTTACACCCAGTACTTC. Protein product: CASSEGSYTQYF.

The V call is TRBV7-3, the J call TRBJ2-5; the match to TRBD2 covers 10 bases. In germline, CDR1 is SGHTA, CDR2 FQGTGA. The CDR3 runs to 16 residues. With 5 bases clipped from V and 9 bases from J, the junction kept 15 bases outside the gene matches. CDR3 loop: CASSRSELAGHRAQYF. CDR3 nucleotides: TGTGCCAGCAGCCGCTCTGAACTAGCGGGGCACAGGGCCCAGTACTTC. The full variable domain, in which reference TRBV7-3 and TRBJ2-5 provide the parts outside the CDR3, is GAGVSQTPSNKVTEKGKYVELRCDPISGHTALYWYRQSLGQGPEFLIYFQGTGAADDSGLPNDRFFAVRPEGSVSTLKIQRTERGDSAVYLCASSRSELAGHRAQYFGPGTRLLVL.

The table lists this clone with a few counts. The J gene is TRBJ2-7, the V gene TRBV6-5, with 11 bases aligning to TRBD2. V was clipped by 4 bases and J by 4 bases; unmatched bases: 6. This CDR3 is built from 15 residues. The germline V gene has CDR1 MNHEY and CDR2 SVGAGI. CDR3 coding DNA: TGTGCCAGCAGTTCCCCCGGGACTAGCGGTTACGAGCAGTACTTC. Its protein product is CASSSPGTSGYEQYF.

This clone was seen a handful of times. Its ends do not fully match the called genes, so a read error is possible. The chain joins TRBV7-7 to TRBJ2-2; D not resolved. Germline-derived CDR1 and CDR2 are SSHAT and FNYEAQ (reference sequence). This CDR3 is 14 amino acids long. This CDR3 is CASSPRLAGGELFF. Here the CDR3 DNA reads TGTGCTAGCAGCCCGAGGCTCGCTGGCGGGGAGCTGTTTTTT.

This clone has a handful of counts. The rearrangement joins TRBV29-1 to TRBJ1-4; 8 bases fit TRBD1. The length of the CDR3 is 12 residues. J lost 8 bases, V lost 5 bases, and 4 bases had no gene match. Germline loops: CDR1 SQVTM, CDR2 ANQGSEA. This chain's CDR3 is CSVSRGPEKLFF. The CDR3 region has the DNA TGCAGCGTTTCCAGGGGGCCGGAAAAACTGTTTTTT.

The genes are TRBV5-1 and TRBJ1-5; 7 bases fit TRBD1. The germline V gene has CDR1 SGHRS and CDR2 YFSETQ. The CDR3 is 15 residues long. Unmatched junction bases numbered 5, after V lost 4 bases and J lost 1 base. In DNA, the CDR3 is TGCGCCAGCAGCCCGGGGACAGTCAGCAATCAGCCCCAGCATTTT. This codes for CASSPGTVSNQPQHF.

This clone was picked up one time. The CDR3 region is CASTGGLNTEAFF. The CDR3 nucleotides read TGTGCCAGCACGGGGGGCCTGAACACTGAAGCTTTCTTT. This chain links TRBV7-2 with TRBJ1-1, with D possibly being TRBD1 (6 bases). V lost 7 bases to trimming and J lost 0 bases, with 9 bases between them. CDR1 is SGHTA and CDR2 is FQGNSA in the germline V gene. CDR3 length equals 13 residues.

The chain combines TRBV19 with TRBJ2-1; D is perhaps TRBD1 (6 bases). V was shortened by 11 bases and J by 0 bases, with 14 bases between the two germline ends. The CDR3 is made up of 14 amino acids. Germline CDR1 and CDR2: LNHDA and SQIVND (reference sequence). CDR3 bases: TGTGCCTCCCGGACAGCGGACTCCTACAATGAGCAGTTCTTC. Translation gives CASRTADSYNEQFF.

This clone was counted between two and nine times. CDR3 nucleotide sequence: TGTGCCTCTAATTACGGCGGGAGGGCTGGCGAGCAGTACTTC. Protein product: CASNYGGRAGEQYF. J is TRBJ2-7 and V is TRBV30; 9 nucleotides align to TRBD2. The V gene end was trimmed by 7 bases and the J gene end by 6 bases; junction bases not matched to a gene: 13. The CDR3 sequence is 14 residues long. CDR1 is GTSNPN, CDR2 SVGIG, per germline (reference sequence). Looking up the rest from reference TRBV30 and TRBJ2-7 gives the full variable domain: SQTIHQWPATLVQPVGSPLSLECTVEGTSNPNLYWYRQAAGRGLQLLFYSVGIGQISSEVPQNLSASRPQDRQFILSSKKLLLSDSGFYLCASNYGGRAGEQYFGPGTRLTVT.

This clone occurred many times. The CDR3 bases are TGTGCCATCAGTGAGTCTGAGGATCAGCCCCAGCATTTT. Translated: CAISESEDQPQHF. The chain employs TRBV10-3 and TRBJ1-5; no clear D gene. Between the trimmed V and J ends, which lost 0 bases and 5 bases, there was a span of 5 bases. CDR3 length: 13 residues. The germline V gene has CDR1 ENHRY and CDR2 SYGVKD.

The chain recombines TRBV6-6 with TRBJ1-2, with TRBD1 as a possible D gene (5 bases). The CDR3 is made up of 13 amino acids. Trimming took off 5 bases at V and 6 bases at J, with 13 bases between the two ends. CDR1 is MNHNY and CDR2 is SVGAGI in the germline V gene (reference sequence). CDR3 sequence (DNA): TGTGCCAGCAGTCCCTCCGGAGGGGATGGCTACACCTTC. Translated: CASSPSGGDGYTF.

This clone came up a few times. Germline is not matched at one junction end, which may reflect a read error. The rearrangement links TRBV6-5 to TRBJ2-1; 12 bases are a match to TRBD2. This CDR3 contains 14 residues. CDR1 is MNHEY, CDR2 SVGAGI, per germline. The CDR3, as DNA: TGTGCCATCAGTGACAGGACTAGCGGGACTGAGCAGTTCTTC. It translates to CAISDRTSGTEQFF.

This clone was counted only a few times. The chain employs TRBV30 and TRBJ1-6, with a weak D call TRBD1 (6 bases). Trimming removed 6 bases from V and 5 bases from J, with 20 bases in between. Germline CDR1 reads GTSNPN; CDR2 reads SVGIG (reference sequence). The CDR3 is made up of 16 amino acids. DNA of the CDR3: TGTGCCTGCCTCCGTGAGGGGACAAACAATAATTCACCCCTCCACTTT. Translated, it gives CACLREGTNNNSPLHF.

The chain is built from TRBV7-2 and TRBJ2-5, with a tentative D call TRBD2 (6 bases). Deletions cut 2 bases from V and 5 bases from J, with 12 bases between. CDR3 length equals 14 residues. The germline V gene encodes CDR1 SGHTA and CDR2 FQGNSA. CDR3 in DNA: TGTGCCAGCAGCTTAATTGGGACTCCGGAGACCCAGTACTTC. It specifies CASSLIGTPETQYF. Together with reference TRBV7-2 and TRBJ2-5, the CDR3 gives the full variable domain: GAGVSQSPSNKVTEKGKDVELRCDPISGHTALYWYRQSLGQGLEFLIYFQGNSAPDKSGLPSDRFSAERTGGSVSTLTIQRTQQEDSAVYLCASSLIGTPETQYFGPGTRLLVL.

The V and J genes are TRBV5-1 and TRBJ2-1; possibly TRBD1 for D (5 bases). CDR1 and CDR2 (germline): SGHRS, YFSETQ. This CDR3 has 14 amino acids. V gave up 5 bases and J gave up 8 bases, with 17 bases separating them. The CDR3 spells CASRTGPRADEQFF. In DNA, the CDR3 is TGCGCCAGCAGAACAGGACCCCGTGCCGATGAGCAGTTCTTC.

V usage is TRBV5-4 and J usage is TRBJ2-3; maybe TRBD1 (6 bases). The V gene lost 4 bases and the J gene lost 6 bases, with 24 bases spanning the gap. Germline V lookup: CDR1 SGHNT, CDR2 YYREEE (reference sequence). CDR3 length: 17 residues. CDR3 loop: CASSIDSPGQRGDTQYF. The CDR3 bases are TGTGCCAGCAGCATAGACAGCCCGGGGCAGAGGGGGGATACGCAGTATTTT.